This TCR beta chain appears in the sequencing data of a study of memory CD4+ T cells and cytomegalovirus serostatus. Assay used: immunoSEQ multiplex PCR; TCRdb lists only in-frame clones, some missing. Of about 57,000 clones listed, approximately 79% were seen once; the top ten hold more than 0.75%. The CDR3 is 14 amino acids. Trimming took off 5 bases at V and 2 bases at J, with 10 bases between the two ends. The germline CDR1 and CDR2 sequences are MDHEN and SYDVKM. The sort gate was single viable CD3+CD4+CD8-CD45RO+ cells for memory CD4+ T cells. Sequencing used memory CD4+ T cells from blood. The chain is built from TRBV28 and TRBJ1-5; D is ambiguous. This clonotype originated in an adult in good health and CMV-seronegative. CDR3 DNA: TGTGCCAGCAGTCTTTCGGAGGGCAATCAGCCCCAGCATTTT. Encoded protein: CASSLSEGNQPQHF.